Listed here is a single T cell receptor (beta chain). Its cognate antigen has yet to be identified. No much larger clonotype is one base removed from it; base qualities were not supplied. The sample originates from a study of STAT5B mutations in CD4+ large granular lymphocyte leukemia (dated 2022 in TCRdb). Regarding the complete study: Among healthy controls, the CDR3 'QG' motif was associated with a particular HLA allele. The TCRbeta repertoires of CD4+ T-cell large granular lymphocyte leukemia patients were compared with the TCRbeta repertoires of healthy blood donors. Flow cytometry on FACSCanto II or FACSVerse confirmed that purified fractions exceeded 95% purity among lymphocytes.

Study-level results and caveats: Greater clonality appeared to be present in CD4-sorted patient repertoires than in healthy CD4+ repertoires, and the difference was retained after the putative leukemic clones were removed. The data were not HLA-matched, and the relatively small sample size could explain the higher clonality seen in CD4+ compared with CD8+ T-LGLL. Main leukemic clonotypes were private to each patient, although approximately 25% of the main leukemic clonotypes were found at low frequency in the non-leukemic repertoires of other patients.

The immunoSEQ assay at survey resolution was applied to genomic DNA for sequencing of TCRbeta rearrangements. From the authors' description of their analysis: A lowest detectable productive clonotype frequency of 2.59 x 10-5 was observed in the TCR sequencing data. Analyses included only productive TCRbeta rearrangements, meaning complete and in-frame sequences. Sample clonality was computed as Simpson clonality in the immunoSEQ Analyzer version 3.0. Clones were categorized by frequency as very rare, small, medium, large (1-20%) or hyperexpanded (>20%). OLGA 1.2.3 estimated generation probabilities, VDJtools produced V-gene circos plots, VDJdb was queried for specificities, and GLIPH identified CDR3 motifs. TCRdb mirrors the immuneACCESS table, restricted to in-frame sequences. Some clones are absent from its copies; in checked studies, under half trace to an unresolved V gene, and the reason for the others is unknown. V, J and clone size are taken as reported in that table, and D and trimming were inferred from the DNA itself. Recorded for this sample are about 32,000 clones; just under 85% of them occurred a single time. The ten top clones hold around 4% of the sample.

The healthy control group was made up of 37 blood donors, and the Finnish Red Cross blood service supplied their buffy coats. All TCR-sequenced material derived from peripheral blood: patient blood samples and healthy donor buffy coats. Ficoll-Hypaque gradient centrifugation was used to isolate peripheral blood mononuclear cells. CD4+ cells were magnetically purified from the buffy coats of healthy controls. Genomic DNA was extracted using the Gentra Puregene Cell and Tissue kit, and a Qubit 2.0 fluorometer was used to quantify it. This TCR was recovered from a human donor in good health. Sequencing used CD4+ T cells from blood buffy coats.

The CDR3 loop reads CASRFSGRHNNEQFF. The DNA sequence reads TGTGCCAGCAGGTTTAGCGGGAGGCACAACAATGAGCAGTTCTTC. The sequence is built from TRBV7-2 and TRBJ2-1; TRBD2 fits 10 bases in the junction. The CDR3 starts with the cysteine, ends with the phenylalanine, and has 15 residues. The retained sequence is limited to the CDR3, 45 bases, with the frame set at the first base. Relative to germline, V is missing 6 bases and J is missing 5 bases, with 7 bases of the junction outside any gene match. The germline V gene gives CDR1 as SGHTA and CDR2 as FQGNSA.